Listed below are T cell receptor beta chains from one sample, sequenced in a study of neoadjuvant nivolumab and ipilimumab in lung cancer. Assay: immunoSEQ multiplex PCR; the TCRdb copy retains only in-frame clones and omits some. Of fewer than 35,000 clones in the sample, 92% were seen once. The sample consisted of peripheral blood, taken after neoadjuvant nivolumab, alone or with ipilimumab, at or shortly before surgery. All receptors come from an adult with non-small cell lung cancer. Both conserved end residues are part of each CDR3. Each record gives: clone size, J gene, V gene, D gene, CDR3 DNA, CDR3 protein. A D gene is named only where the DNA matches it firmly. Expanded clones are given a class, and other clones once, few, many or no size at all.

NA	TRBJ2-7	TRBV25-1	TRBD2	TGTGCCAGCAGTGAATGGGGGAGCGGGAGTAGGTCCTACGAGCAGTACTTC	CASSEWGSGSRSYEQYF
NA	TRBJ1-5	TRBV7-2	NA	TGTGCCAGCAGCCTGGGAGGTTACGGTCAGCCCCAGCATTTT	CASSLGGYGQPQHF
NA	TRBJ2-5	TRBV7-9	NA	TGTGCCAGCAGGCCTACAAGGGGATTGGAGACCCAGTACTTC	CASRPTRGLETQYF
NA	TRBJ2-1	TRBV18	NA	TGTGCCAGCTCACCTAAACAGGTTAGCTCCTACAATGAGCAGTTCTTC	CASSPKQVSSYNEQFF
NA	TRBJ2-4	TRBV19	NA	TGTGCCAGTAGTATAAGTCGGGGGGCGGTAGGCAAAAACATTCAGTACTTC	CASSISRGAVGKNIQYF
NA	TRBJ1-2	TRBV5-4	NA	TGTGCCAGCAGCTTACCGACAGGCGCCTATGGCTACACCTTC	CASSLPTGAYGYTF
NA	TRBJ2-1	TRBV5-4	NA	TGTGCCAGCAGCTTTGGTACGGGAGTAGTCGATGAGCAGTTCTTC	CASSFGTGVVDEQFF
NA	TRBJ2-3	TRBV4-1	TRBD2	TGCGCCAGCAGCCAGACTAGCGGCTCTAGCACAGATACGCAGTATTTT	CASSQTSGSSTDTQYF
NA	TRBJ1-3	TRBV18	NA	TGTGCCAGCTCGCCCAGTGGGGGTGTTGAAGTTGGAAACACCATATATTTT	CASSPSGGVEVGNTIYF
once	TRBJ1-2	TRBV5-1	NA	TGCGCCAGCAGCTTTCTCCCGGGGGAAGAGGATGGCTACACCTTC	CASSFLPGEEDGYTF
NA	TRBJ2-5	TRBV18	TRBD1	TGTGCCAGCTCAGAGCAGGGGGCCCAAGAGACCCAGTACTTC	CASSEQGAQETQYF
NA	TRBJ2-2	TRBV5-1	TRBD1	TGCGCCAGCAGCTTGGTGGGACAGGACCTCGGCGGGGAGCTGTTTTTT	CASSLVGQDLGGELFF
NA	TRBJ1-1	TRBV19	TRBD1	TGTGCCAGTAGGTTATCCGGGACAGGGGAAATTGAAGCTTTCTTT	CASRLSGTGEIEAFF
NA	TRBJ1-1	TRBV11-3	TRBD1	TGTGCCAGCAGCTTTGCCGGGACAGCCAACACTGAAGCTTTCTTT	CASSFAGTANTEAFF
NA	TRBJ2-1	TRBV7-2	NA	TGTGCCAGCAGCCTCGACAGGTCAAATGAGCAGTTCTTC	CASSLDRSNEQFF
once	TRBJ2-7	TRBV14	TRBD1	TGTGCCAGCAGCCAATACGACAGGGCCTTTAGCTCCTACGAGCAGTACTTC	CASSQYDRAFSSYEQYF
NA	TRBJ2-1	TRBV5-1	TRBD2	TGCGCCAGCAGCTTGGTTCTAGCGGGAGAGCAGTTCTTC	CASSLVLAGEQFF
NA	TRBJ2-2	TRBV7-3	NA	TGTGCCAGTAGGACGGACCCGAACACCGGGGAGCTGTTTTTT	CASRTDPNTGELFF
NA	TRBJ1-5	TRBV19	TRBD1	TGTGCCAGTGGAAGGGACAGTTATAGCAATCAGCCCCAGCATTTT	CASGRDSYSNQPQHF
NA	TRBJ1-4	TRBV11-2	NA	TGTGCCAGCAGCCTAGCCACAGGAGGTGAAAAACTGTTTTTT	CASSLATGGEKLFF
NA	TRBJ1-2	TRBV11-2	TRBD1	TGTGCCAGCAGACCACAGGGGGCCTATGGCTACACCTTC	CASRPQGAYGYTF
NA	TRBJ2-2	TRBV5-1	NA	TGCGCCAATGCCCTAGCACCGAACACCGGGGAGCTGTTTTTT	CANALAPNTGELFF
once	TRBJ2-1	TRBV7-9	NA	TGTGCCAGCAGCCTCGCGAATTGGGGTGAGCAGTTCTTC	CASSLANWGEQFF
NA	TRBJ2-2	TRBV6-5	TRBD2	TGTGCCAGCAGTTACCGGGAGGGCGGGGAGCTGTTTTTT	CASSYREGGELFF
NA	TRBJ2-6	TRBV6-5	NA	TGTGCCAGCAAGAGGTTCTCTGGGGCCAACGTCCTGACTTTC	CASKRFSGANVLTF